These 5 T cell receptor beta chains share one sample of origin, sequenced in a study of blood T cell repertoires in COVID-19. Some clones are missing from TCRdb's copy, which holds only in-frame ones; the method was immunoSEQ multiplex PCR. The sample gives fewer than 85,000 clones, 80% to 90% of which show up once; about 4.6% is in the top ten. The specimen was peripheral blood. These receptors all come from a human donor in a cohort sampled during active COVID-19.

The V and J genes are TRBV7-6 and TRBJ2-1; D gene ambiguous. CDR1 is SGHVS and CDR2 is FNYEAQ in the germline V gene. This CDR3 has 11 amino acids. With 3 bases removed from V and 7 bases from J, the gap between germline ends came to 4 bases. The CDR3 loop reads CASSFSNEQFF. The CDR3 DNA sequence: TGTGCCAGCAGCTTTTCAAATGAGCAGTTCTTC.

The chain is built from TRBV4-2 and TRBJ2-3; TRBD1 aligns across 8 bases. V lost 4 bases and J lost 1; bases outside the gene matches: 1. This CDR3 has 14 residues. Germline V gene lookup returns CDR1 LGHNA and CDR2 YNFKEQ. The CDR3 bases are TGTGCCAGCAGCCGGGGACAGGGCACAGATACGCAGTATTTT. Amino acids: CASSRGQGTDTQYF.

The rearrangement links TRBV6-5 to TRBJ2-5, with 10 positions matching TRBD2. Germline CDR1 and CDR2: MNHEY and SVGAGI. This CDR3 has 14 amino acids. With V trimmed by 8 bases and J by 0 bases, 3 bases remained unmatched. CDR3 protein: CASQAGGNQETQYF. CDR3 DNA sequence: TGTGCCAGCCAAGCGGGAGGGAACCAAGAGACCCAGTACTTC.

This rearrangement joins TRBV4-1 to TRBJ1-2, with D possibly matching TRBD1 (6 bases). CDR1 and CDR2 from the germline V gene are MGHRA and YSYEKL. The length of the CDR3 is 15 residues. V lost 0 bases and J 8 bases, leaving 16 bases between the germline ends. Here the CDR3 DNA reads TGCGCCAGCAGCCAAGACGGTAACAGGGCGGCAGGCTACACCTTC. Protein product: CASSQDGNRAAGYTF.

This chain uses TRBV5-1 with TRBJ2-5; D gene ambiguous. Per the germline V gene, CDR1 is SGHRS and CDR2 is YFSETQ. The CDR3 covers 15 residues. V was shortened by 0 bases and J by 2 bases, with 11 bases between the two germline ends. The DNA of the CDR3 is TGCGCCAGCAGCTTGGCCATCGGTGATCAAGAGACCCAGTACTTC. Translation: CASSLAIGDQETQYF.